This T cell receptor (beta chain) was obtained from a study of Graves' ophthalmopathy and Graves' hyperthyroidism. Background on the study: No treatment had been given when peripheral blood was collected at initial diagnosis. The study's findings and limits: Most expanded thyroid clonotypes above 0.001 frequency also appeared in blood.

This clonotype turned up a few times. Its specificity is not known. RNA transcripts served as template for amplifying TCR beta CDR3 sequences. Second-round multiplex PCR came after first-round RT-PCR with HTBI primers. TCRdb reprocessed the multiplex PCR reads with MiXCR, giving one entry per CDR3 protein. The sample lists 740,000 or so distinct CDR3 sequences, around 40% occurring once. The CDR3 has 15 amino acids. CDR1 is DFQATT, CDR2 SNEGSKA, per germline (reference sequence). V lost 1 base and J 3 bases, leaving 12 bases between the germline ends. The rearrangement uses TRBV20-1 and TRBJ2-2; possible D gene TRBD2, 6 bases. The receptor was derived from an adult man with Graves' ophthalmopathy. The specimen sequenced was peripheral blood. The CDR3 coding sequence is TGCAGTGCTAGAGCCTTCGGGGGTGACACCGGGGAGCTGTTTTTT. Translating it yields CSARAFGGDTGELFF.